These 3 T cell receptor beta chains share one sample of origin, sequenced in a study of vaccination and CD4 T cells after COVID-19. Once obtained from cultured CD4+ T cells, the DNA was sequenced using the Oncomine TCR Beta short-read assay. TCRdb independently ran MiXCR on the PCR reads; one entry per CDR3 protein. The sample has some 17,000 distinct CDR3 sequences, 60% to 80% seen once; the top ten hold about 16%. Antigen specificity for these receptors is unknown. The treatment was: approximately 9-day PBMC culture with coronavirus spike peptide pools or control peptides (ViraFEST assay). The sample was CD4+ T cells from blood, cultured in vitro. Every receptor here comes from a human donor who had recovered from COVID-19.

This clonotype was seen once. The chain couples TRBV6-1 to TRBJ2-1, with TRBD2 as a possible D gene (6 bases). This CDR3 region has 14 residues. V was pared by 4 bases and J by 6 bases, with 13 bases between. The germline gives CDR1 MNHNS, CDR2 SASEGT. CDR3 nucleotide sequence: TGTGCCAGCAGTGGGTCGGGAGTTATCAATGAGCAGTTCTTC. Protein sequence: CASSGSGVINEQFF.

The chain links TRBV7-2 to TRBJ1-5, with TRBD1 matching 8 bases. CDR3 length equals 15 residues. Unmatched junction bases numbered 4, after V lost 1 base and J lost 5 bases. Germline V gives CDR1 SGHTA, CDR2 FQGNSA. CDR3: CASSLGGQADQPQHF. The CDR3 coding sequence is TGTGCCAGCAGCTTAGGGGGACAGGCGGATCAGCCCCAGCATTTT.

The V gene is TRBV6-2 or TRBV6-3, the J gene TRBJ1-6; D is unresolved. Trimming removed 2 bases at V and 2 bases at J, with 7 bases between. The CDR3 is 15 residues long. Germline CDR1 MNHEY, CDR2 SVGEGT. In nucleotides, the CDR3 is TGTGCCAGCAGTTACGGGCAGCCCTATAATTCACCCCTCCACTTT. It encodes CASSYGQPYNSPLHF.